One sample yielded the 5 T cell receptor beta chains listed below, sequenced in a study of response to subunit inactivated influenza vaccine. One entry per CDR3 protein results from TCRdb running MiXCR on the RT-PCR reads. The data hold under 950,000 distinct CDR3 sequences, with over 20% observed a single time. This material consisted of PBMCs from blood, taken roughly 5 days after vaccination. These receptors were obtained from a man in his forties or fifties who received an inactivated influenza vaccine.

A few counts support this clonotype. V gene TRBV19 combines with J gene TRBJ1-5, with a possible D match to TRBD1 (6 bases). V lost 10 bases and J lost 0, with 19 bases in between. The V gene's germline CDR1 is LNHDA and CDR2 SQIVND (reference sequence). The CDR3 length is 16 residues. CDR3 region: CATRPLGQTSNQPQHF. In nucleotides, the CDR3 is TGTGCCACCCGACCCCTCGGACAGACTAGCAATCAGCCCCAGCATTTT.

This clonotype has more than one count but fewer than ten. This chain links TRBV15 with TRBJ2-7, with D hard to call. The CDR3 length is 13 residues. Germline CDR1 and CDR2: LNHNV and YYDKDF (reference sequence). The V end lost 0 bases, the J end lost 4 bases, and 7 bases lay between the germline ends. CDR3 in DNA: TGTGCCACCAGCAGAGATCTGGGGTACGAGCAGTACTTC. This translates into CATSRDLGYEQYF. Full variable domain (outside the CDR3, taken from reference TRBV15 and TRBJ2-7): DAMVIQNPRYQVTQFGKPVTLSCSQTLNHNVMYWYQQKSSQAPKLLFHYYDKDFNNEADTPDNFQSRRPNTSFCFLDIRSPGLGDTAMYLCATSRDLGYEQYFGPGTRLTVT.

The chain joins TRBV12-3 or TRBV12-4 to TRBJ2-7; 14 bases agree with TRBD2. Trimming at V came to 5 bases and at J to 3 bases, leaving 6 bases not matched to a gene. The CDR3 totals 16 residues. CDR3 loop: CASSRPGLAGVYEQYF. In DNA form, the CDR3 reads TGTGCCAGCAGTCGACCGGGACTAGCGGGAGTCTACGAGCAGTACTTC.

The chain combines TRBV5-1 with TRBJ2-1; D unresolved. In germline, CDR1 is SGHRS, CDR2 YFSETQ. This CDR3 is built from 16 residues. Trimming stripped 4 bases from V and 0 bases from J, with 14 bases between. CDR3 protein: CASSTRPPNSYNEQFF. The CDR3 region has the DNA TGCGCCAGCAGCACCCGCCCCCCAAACTCCTACAATGAGCAGTTCTTC.

V usage is TRBV6-1 and J usage is TRBJ2-4; perhaps D is TRBD1 or TRBD2 (7 bases each). V lost 3 bases, J lost 3 bases, and 12 bases lay in between. Germline lookup yields CDR1 MNHNS and CDR2 SASEGT. The CDR3 consists of 15 residues. Here the CDR3 reads CASSDRGGSKNIQYF. CDR3 nucleotide sequence: TGTGCCAGCAGTGACAGGGGGGGGAGCAAAAACATTCAGTACTTC.